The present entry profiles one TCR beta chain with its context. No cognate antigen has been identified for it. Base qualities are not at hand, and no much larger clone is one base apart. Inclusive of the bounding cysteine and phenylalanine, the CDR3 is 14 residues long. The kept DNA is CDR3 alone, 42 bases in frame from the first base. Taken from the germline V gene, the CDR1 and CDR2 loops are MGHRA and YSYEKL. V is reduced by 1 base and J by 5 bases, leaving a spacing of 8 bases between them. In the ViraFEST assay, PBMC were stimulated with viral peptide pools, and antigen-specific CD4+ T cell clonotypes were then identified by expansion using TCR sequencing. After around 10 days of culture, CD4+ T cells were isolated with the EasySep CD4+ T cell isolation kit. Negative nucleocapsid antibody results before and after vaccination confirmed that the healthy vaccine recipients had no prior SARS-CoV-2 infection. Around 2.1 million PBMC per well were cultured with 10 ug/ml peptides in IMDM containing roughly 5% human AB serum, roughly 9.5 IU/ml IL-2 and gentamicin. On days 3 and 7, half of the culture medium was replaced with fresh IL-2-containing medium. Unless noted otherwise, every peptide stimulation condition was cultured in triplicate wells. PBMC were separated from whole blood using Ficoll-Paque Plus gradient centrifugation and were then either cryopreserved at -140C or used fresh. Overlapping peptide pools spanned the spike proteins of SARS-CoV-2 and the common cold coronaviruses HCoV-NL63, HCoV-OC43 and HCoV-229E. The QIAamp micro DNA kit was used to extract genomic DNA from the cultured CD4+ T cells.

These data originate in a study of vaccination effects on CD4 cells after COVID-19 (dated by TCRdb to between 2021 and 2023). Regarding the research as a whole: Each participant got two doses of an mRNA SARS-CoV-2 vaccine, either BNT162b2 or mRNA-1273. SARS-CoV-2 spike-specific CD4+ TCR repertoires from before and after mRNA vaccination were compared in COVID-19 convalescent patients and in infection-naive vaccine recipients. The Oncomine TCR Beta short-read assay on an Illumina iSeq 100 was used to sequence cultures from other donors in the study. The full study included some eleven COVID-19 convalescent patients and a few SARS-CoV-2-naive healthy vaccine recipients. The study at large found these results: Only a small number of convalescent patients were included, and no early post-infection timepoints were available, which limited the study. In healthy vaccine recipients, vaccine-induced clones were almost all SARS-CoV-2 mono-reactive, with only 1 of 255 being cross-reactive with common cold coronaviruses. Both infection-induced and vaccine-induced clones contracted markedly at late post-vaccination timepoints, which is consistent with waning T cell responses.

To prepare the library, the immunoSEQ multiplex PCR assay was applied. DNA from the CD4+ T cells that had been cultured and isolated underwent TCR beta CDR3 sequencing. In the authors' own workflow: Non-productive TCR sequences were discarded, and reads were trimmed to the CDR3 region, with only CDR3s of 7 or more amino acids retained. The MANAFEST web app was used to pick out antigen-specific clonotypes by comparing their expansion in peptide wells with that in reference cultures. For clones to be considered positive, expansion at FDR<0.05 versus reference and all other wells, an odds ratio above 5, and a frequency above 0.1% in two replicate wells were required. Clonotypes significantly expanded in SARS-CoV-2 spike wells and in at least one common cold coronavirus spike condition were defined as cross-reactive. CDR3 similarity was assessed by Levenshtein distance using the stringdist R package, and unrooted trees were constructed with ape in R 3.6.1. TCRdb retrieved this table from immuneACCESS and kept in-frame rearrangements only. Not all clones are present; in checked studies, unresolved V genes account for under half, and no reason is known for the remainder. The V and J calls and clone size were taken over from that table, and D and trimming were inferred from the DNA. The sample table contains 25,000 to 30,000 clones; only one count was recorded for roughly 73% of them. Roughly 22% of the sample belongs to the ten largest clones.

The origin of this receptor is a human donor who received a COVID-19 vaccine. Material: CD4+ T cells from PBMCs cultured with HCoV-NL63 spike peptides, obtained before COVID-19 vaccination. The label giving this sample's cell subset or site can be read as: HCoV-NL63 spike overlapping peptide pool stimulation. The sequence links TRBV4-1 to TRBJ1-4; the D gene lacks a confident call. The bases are TGCGCCAGCAGCCAAGGGGTGGCGAATGAAAAACTGTTTTTT. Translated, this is CASSQGVANEKLFF.